This T cell receptor (beta chain) was identified in a study of shared clonotypes between healthy human individuals. CD45RO-negative CD8 cells positively selected for CCR7 made up the naive population, which excluded terminally differentiated effector memory CD45RA+ cells. The V end was cut by 1 base, the J end by 8 bases, with 12 bases between. This CDR3 has 15 residues. Germline CDR1 is LNHDA and CDR2 is SQIVND (reference sequence). Study results and caveats: Unshared clonotypes carried lower generation probabilities than those common to all four donors. Several donors held about 5% of naive CD4 clonotypes in common.

As to this clone: Its antigen remains unknown.

Profiling relied on immunoSEQ multiplex PCR, and the TCRdb table lists in-frame clones only, not all of them. Of 1.5 million to 2.5 million clones listed, around 96% are singletons. This TCR was recovered from a man aged 18 to 30 in good health. V usage is TRBV19 and J usage is TRBJ1-6; maybe TRBD1 (5 bases). The sequenced material came from naive CD8+ T cells sorted from blood. In nucleotides, the CDR3 is TGTGCCAGTAGTATAGTTCCAGGGATCTATTCACCCCTCCACTTT. This gives the protein CASSIVPGIYSPLHF.